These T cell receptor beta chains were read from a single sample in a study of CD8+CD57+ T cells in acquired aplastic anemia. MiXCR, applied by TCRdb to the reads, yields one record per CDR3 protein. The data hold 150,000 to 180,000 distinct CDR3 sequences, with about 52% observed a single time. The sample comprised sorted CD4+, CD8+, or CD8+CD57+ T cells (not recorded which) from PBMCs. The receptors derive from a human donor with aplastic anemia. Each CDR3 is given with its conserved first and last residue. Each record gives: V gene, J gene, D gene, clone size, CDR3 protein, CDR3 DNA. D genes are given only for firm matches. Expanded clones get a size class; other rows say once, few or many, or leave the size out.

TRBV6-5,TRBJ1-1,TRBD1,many,CASSYLTGIEAFF,TGTGCCAGCAGTTACTTGACAGGGATTGAAGCTTTCTTT
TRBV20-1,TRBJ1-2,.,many,CSAIRGYGYTF,TGCAGTGCTATCAGGGGATATGGCTACACCTTC
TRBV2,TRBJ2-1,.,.,CASLQPGTLYNEQFF,TGTGCCAGCCTCCAACCCGGGACACTGTACAATGAGCAGTTCTTC
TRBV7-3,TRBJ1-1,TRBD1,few,CASPGDEGAAEAFF,TGTGCCAGCCCCGGGGACGAGGGGGCCGCTGAAGCTTTCTTT
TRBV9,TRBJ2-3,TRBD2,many,CASSVVRGGSTDTQYF,TGTGCCAGCAGCGTAGTTCGCGGGGGGTCCACAGATACGCAGTATTTT
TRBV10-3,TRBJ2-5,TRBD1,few,CAISEEVGGRETQYF,TGTGCCATCAGTGAGGAGGTAGGGGGCAGAGAGACCCAGTACTTC
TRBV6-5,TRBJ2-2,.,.,CASSYSITGGVTGELFF,TGTGCCAGCAGTTACTCGATTACGGGGGGCGTGACCGGGGAGCTGTTTTTT
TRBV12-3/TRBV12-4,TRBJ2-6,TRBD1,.,CASKQTGLEANVLTF,TGTGCCAGCAAACAGACAGGGTTAGAGGCCAACGTCCTGACTTTC
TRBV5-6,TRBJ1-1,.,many,CASSLVRNTEAFF,TGTGCCAGCAGCTTGGTCCGGAACACTGAAGCTTTCTTT
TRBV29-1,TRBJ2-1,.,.,CSVENRVTYNEQFF,TGCAGCGTCGAGAATCGGGTAACCTACAATGAGCAGTTCTTC
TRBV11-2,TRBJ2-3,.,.,CASSFPTDGYSTDTQYF,TGTGCCAGCAGCTTCCCAACGGACGGATATAGCACAGATACGCAGTATTTT
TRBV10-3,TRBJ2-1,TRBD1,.,CAIGSTGADEQFF,TGTGCCATCGGAAGTACAGGGGCCGATGAGCAGTTCTTC
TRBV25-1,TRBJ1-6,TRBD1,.,CASRGGRDRENSPLHF,TGTGCCAGCAGGGGAGGCCGGGACAGGGAAAATTCACCCCTCCACTTT
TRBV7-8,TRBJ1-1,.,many,CASSLGRPEAFF,TGTGCCAGCAGCTTAGGGCGGCCTGAAGCTTTCTTT
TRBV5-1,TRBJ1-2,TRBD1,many,CASSPGQGNGYTF,TGCGCCAGCAGCCCGGGACAGGGCAATGGCTACACCTTC
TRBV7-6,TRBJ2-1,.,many,CASSLGGGRDIEFEQFF,TGTGCCAGCAGCTTGGGAGGGGGGCGTGATATCGAATTTGAGCAGTTCTTC
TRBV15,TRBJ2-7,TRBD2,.,CATSESGGSGSHEQYF,TGTGCCACCAGCGAGAGCGGGGGCTCGGGGAGCCACGAGCAGTACTTC
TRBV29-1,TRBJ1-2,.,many,CSAWGYGGASYGYTF,TGCAGCGCCTGGGGCTATGGGGGTGCGAGCTATGGCTACACCTTC
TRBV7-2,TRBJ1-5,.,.,CASSLVDRPNQPQHF,TGTGCCAGCAGCCTTGTTGACAGGCCTAATCAGCCCCAGCATTTT
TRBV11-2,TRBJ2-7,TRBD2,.,CASSLEGTLAGGVEQYF,TGTGCCAGCAGCTTAGAGGGGACTCTAGCGGGGGGAGTGGAGCAGTACTTC
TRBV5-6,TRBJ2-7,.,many,CASSPGGATSTEQYF,TGTGCCAGCAGCCCCGGAGGGGCGACCAGCACCGAGCAGTACTTC
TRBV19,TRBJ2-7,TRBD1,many,CASSGTERDEQYF,TGTGCCAGTAGTGGGACAGAAAGGGACGAGCAGTACTTC
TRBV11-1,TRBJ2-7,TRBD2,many,CASSSIAGGSFYEQYF,TGTGCCAGCAGTTCCATAGCGGGGGGGTCCTTCTACGAGCAGTACTTC
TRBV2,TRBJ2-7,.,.,CARHLGSRHEQYF,TGTGCCAGACACCTCGGGAGCCGGCACGAGCAGTACTTC
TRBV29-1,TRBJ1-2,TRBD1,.,CSARGRDDYGYTF,TGCAGCGCCAGGGGGCGGGACGACTATGGCTACACCTTC
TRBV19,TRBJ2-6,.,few,CASSIMISGANVLTF,TGTGCCAGTAGTATAATGATCTCTGGGGCCAACGTCCTGACTTTC
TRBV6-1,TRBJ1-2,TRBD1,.,CASSLTGQSYGYTF,TGTGCCAGCAGCCTAACGGGACAGAGCTATGGCTACACCTTC
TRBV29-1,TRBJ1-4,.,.,CSVTGVTNEKLFF,TGCAGCGTTACGGGGGTGACTAATGAAAAACTGTTTTTT
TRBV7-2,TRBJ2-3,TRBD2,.,CASSSGLAADTQYF,TGTGCCAGCAGCTCGGGACTAGCCGCAGATACGCAGTATTTT
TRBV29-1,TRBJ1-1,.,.,CSIISGQTQAFF,TGCAGCATAATATCAGGACAGACACAAGCTTTCTTT
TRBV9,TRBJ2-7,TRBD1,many,CASSGSGTGPYEQYF,TGTGCCAGCAGCGGATCCGGGACAGGCCCCTACGAGCAGTACTTC
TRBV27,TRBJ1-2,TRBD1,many,CASSLSQGVGYTF,TGTGCCAGCAGTTTATCACAGGGGGTTGGCTACACCTTC
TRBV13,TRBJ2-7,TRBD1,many,CASSLRGTASYEQYF,TGTGCCAGCAGTCTCAGGGGGACAGCCTCCTACGAGCAGTACTTC
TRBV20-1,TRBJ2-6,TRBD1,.,CSARHGTGRANVLTF,TGCAGTGCTAGACATGGGACAGGGAGGGCCAACGTCCTGACTTTC
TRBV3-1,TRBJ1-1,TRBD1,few,CASSPVRGSRTEAFF,TGTGCCAGCAGCCCAGTCAGGGGGAGTAGGACTGAAGCTTTCTTT
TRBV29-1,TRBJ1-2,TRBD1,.,CSVKGQGEYGYTF,TGCAGCGTTAAGGGACAGGGGGAATATGGCTACACCTTC
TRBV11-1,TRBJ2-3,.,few,CASSLDDTGRTDTQYF,TGTGCCAGCAGCTTAGATGACACAGGGCGCACAGATACGCAGTATTTT
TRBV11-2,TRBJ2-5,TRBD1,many,CASSLEGGTGEETQYF,TGTGCCAGCAGCTTAGAGGGGGGGACAGGGGAAGAGACCCAGTACTTC
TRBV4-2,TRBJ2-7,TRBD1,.,CASSRTGTGNEGNEQYF,TGTGCCAGCAGCCGAACCGGGACAGGGAATGAGGGTAACGAGCAGTACTTC
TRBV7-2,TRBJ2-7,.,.,CASSMFYEQYF,TGTGCCAGCAGCATGTTCTACGAGCAGTACTTC
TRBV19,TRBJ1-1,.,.,CASREGRLVAEAFF,TGTGCCAGTCGCGAGGGGCGCCTAGTGGCTGAAGCTTTCTTT
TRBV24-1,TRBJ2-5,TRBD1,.,CATSGTGGRETQYF,TGTGCCACCAGTGGGACAGGGGGCAGGGAGACCCAGTACTTC